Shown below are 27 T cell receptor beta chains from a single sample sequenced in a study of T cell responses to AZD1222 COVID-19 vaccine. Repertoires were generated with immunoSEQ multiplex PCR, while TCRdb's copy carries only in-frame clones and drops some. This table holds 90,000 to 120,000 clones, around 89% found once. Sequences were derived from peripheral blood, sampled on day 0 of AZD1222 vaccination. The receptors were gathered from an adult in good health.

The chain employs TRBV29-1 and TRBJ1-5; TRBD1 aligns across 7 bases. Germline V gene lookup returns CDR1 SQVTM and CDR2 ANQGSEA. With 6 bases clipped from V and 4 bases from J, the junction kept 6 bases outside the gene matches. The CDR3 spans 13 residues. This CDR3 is CSVGEGQNQPQHF. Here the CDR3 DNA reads TGCAGCGTGGGAGAGGGACAGAATCAGCCCCAGCATTTT.

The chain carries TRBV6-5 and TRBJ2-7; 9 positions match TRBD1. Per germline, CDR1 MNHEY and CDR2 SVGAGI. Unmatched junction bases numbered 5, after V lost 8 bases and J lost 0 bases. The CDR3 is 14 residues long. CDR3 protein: CASGDRAYSYEQYF. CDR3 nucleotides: TGTGCCAGCGGGGACAGGGCTTACTCCTACGAGCAGTACTTC.

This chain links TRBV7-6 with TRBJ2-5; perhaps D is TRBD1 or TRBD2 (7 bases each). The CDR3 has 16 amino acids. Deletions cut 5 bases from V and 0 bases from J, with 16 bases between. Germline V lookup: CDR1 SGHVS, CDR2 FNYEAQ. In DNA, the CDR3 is TGTGCCAGCAGCACGGAGCGGGACAGTAACCAAGAGACCCAGTACTTC. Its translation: CASSTERDSNQETQYF.

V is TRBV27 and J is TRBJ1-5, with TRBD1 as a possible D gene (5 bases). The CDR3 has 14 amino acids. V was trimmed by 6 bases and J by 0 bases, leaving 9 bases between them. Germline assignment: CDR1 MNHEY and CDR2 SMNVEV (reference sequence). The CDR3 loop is CASSQGSSNQPQHF. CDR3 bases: TGTGCCAGCAGCCAGGGCTCTAGCAATCAGCCCCAGCATTTT.

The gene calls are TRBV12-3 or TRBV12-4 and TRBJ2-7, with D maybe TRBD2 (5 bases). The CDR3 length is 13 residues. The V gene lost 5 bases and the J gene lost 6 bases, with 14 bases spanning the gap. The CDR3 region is CASSLQHGGEQYF. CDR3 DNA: TGTGCCAGCAGTCTGCAGCATGGAGGCGAGCAGTACTTC.

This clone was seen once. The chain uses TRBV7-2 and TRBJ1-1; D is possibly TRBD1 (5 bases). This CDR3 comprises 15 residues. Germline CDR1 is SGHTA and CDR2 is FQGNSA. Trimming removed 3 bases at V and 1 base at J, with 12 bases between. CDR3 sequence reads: CASSFRREPNTEAFF. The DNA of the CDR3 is TGTGCCAGCAGCTTCCGCAGGGAACCGAACACTGAAGCTTTCTTT.

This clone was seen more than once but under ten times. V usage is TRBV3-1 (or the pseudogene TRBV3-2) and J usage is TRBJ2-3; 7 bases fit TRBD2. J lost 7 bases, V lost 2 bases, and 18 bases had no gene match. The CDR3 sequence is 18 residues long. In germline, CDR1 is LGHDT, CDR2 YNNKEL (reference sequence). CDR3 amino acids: CASSQFGVGTRGTNTQYF. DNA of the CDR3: TGTGCCAGCAGCCAATTCGGAGTAGGCACGCGGGGGACCAATACGCAGTATTTT.

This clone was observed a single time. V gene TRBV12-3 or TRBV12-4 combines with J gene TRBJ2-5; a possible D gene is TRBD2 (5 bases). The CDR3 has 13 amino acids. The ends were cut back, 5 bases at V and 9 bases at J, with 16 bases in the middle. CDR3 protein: CASSGPRNGAQYF. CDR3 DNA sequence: TGTGCCAGCAGTGGTCCTCGGAACGGGGCCCAGTACTTC.

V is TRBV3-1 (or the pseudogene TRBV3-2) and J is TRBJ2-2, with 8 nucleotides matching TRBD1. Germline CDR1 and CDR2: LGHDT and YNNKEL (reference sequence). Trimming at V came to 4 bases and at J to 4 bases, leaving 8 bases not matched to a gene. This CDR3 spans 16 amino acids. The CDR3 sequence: CASSPRRGQSTGELFF. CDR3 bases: TGTGCCAGCAGCCCGCGCAGGGGGCAAAGCACCGGGGAGCTGTTTTTT.

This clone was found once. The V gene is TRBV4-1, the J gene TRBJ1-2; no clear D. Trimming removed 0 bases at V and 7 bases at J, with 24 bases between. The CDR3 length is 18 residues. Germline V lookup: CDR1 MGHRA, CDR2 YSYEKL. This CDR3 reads CASSQDPGHRTTYRGYTF. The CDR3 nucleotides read TGCGCCAGCAGCCAAGATCCCGGGCACCGAACGACATATCGTGGCTACACCTTC.

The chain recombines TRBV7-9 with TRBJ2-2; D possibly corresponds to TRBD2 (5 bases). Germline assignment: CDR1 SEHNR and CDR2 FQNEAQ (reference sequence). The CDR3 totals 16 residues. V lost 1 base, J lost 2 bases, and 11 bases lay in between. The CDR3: CASSLVRTLNTGELFF. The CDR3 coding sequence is TGTGCCAGCAGCTTAGTGCGGACTCTAAACACCGGGGAGCTGTTTTTT.

For the CDR3, the DNA is TGTGCCAGCAGCTTTGCGGGAAACTACGAGCAGTACTTC. It is translated as CASSFAGNYEQYF. The chain carries TRBV11-2 and TRBJ2-7, with D tentatively TRBD2 (6 bases). V gave up 3 bases and J gave up 3 bases, with 9 bases separating them. Germline V gene lookup returns CDR1 SGHAT and CDR2 FQNNGV. The CDR3 is 13 amino acids.

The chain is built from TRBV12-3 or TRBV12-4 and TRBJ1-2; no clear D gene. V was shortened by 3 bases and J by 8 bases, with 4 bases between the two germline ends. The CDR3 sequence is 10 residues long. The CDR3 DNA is TGTGCCAGCAGTTTGCGGGGCTACACCTTC. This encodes CASSLRGYTF.

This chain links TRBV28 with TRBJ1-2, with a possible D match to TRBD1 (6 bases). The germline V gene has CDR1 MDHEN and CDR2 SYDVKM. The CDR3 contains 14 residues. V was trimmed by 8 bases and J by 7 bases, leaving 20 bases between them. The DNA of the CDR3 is TGTGCCAGCGGCCTTCCCGGCAGGGGCTCTGGCTACACCTTC. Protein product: CASGLPGRGSGYTF.

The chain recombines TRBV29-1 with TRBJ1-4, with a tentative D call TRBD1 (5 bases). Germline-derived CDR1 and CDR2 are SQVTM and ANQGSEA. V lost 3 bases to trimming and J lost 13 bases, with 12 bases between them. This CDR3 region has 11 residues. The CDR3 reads CSVEVGRGLFF. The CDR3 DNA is TGCAGCGTTGAGGTGGGGAGGGGACTGTTTTTT.

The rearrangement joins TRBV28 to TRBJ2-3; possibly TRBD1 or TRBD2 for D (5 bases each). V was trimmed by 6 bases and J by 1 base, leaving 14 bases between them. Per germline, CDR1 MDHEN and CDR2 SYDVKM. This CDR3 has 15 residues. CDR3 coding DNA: TGTGCCAGCAGACCGACGGGGACGGGCACAGATACGCAGTATTTT. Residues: CASRPTGTGTDTQYF.

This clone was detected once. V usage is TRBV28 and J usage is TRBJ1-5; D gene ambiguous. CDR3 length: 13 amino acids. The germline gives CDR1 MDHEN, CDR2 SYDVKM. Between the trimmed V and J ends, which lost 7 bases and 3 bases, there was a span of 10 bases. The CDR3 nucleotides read TGTGCCAGCACCCCATACGTCAATCAGCCCCAGCATTTT. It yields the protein CASTPYVNQPQHF.

The DNA of the CDR3 is TGTGCCAGCACCCTATTCGGGACAGAGCATTATGGCTACACCTTC. It is translated as CASTLFGTEHYGYTF. The chain couples TRBV5-4 to TRBJ1-2, with 7 positions matching TRBD1. After removal of 6 bases from V and 5 bases from J, the junction contained 13 bases not matched to a gene. The CDR3 runs 15 residues. Per germline, CDR1 SGHNT and CDR2 YYREEE (reference sequence).

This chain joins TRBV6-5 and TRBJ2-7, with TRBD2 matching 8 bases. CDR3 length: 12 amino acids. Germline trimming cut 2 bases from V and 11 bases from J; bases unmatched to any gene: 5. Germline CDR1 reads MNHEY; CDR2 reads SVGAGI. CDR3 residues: CASSYGPGGEYF. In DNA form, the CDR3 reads TGTGCCAGCAGTTACGGCCCGGGAGGGGAGTACTTC.

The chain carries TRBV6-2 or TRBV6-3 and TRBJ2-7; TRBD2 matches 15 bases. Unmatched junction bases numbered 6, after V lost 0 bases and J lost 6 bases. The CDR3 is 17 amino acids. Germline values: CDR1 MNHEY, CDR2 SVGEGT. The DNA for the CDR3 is TGTGCCAGCAGTTACTCGAGAGGACTAGCGGGAGGGCGCGAGCAGTACTTC. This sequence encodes CASSYSRGLAGGREQYF.

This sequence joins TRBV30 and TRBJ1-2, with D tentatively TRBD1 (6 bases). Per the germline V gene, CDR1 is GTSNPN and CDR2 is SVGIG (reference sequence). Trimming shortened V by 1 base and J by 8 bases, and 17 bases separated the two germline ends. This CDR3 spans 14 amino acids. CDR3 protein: CAWSARQARGGYTF. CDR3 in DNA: TGTGCCTGGAGTGCCCGACAGGCAAGAGGCGGCTACACCTTC.

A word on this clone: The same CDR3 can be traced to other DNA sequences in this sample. The CDR3 reads CASSLGLAGVGTDTQYF. The CDR3 DNA sequence: TGCGCCAGCAGCTTGGGACTAGCGGGAGTCGGGACAGATACGCAGTATTTT. J is TRBJ2-3 and V is TRBV5-1, with 12 bases identical to TRBD2. The CDR3 covers 17 residues. Per the germline V gene, CDR1 is SGHRS and CDR2 is YFSETQ. The V segment lost 0 bases and the J segment 3 bases; nucleotides outside the gene matches: 5. The complete variable domain, with remaining parts taken from reference TRBV5-1 and TRBJ2-3, reads KAGVTQTPRYLIKTRGQQVTLSCSPISGHRSVSWYQQTPGQGLQFLFEYFSETQRNKGNFPGRFSGRQFSNSRSEMNVSTLELGDSALYLCASSLGLAGVGTDTQYFGPGTRLTVL.

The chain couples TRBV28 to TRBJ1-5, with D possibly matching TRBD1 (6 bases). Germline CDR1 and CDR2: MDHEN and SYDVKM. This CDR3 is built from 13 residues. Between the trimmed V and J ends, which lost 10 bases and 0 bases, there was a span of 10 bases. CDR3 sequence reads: CAISGDSNQPQHF. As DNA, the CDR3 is TGTGCCATCTCAGGGGATAGCAATCAGCCCCAGCATTTT.

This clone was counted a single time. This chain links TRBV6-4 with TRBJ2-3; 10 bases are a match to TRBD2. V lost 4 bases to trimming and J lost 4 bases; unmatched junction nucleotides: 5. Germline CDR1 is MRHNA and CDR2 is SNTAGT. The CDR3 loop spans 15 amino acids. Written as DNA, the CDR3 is TGTGCCAGCAGTGTAGAAGCGGGAGGGGCAGATACGCAGTATTTT. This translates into CASSVEAGGADTQYF.

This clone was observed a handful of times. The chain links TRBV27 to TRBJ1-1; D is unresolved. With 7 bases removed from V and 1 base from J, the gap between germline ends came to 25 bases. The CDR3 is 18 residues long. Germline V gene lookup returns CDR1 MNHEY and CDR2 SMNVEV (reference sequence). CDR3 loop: CASTRLARASSWNTEAFF. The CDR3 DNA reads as TGTGCCAGCACCCGACTCGCCCGGGCCTCCTCCTGGAACACTGAAGCTTTCTTT.

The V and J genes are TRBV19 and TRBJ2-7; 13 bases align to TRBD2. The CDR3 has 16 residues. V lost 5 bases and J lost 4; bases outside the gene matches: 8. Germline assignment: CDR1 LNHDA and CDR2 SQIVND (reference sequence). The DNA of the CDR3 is TGTGCCAGTAGTTCAGGACTAGCGGGAGTAGGTTACGAGCAGTACTTC. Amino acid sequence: CASSSGLAGVGYEQYF. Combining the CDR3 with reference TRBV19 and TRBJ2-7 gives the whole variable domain DGGITQSPKYLFRKEGQNVTLSCEQNLNHDAMYWYRQDPGQGLRLIYYSQIVNDFQKGDIAEGYSVSREKKESFPLTVTSAQKNPTAFYLCASSSGLAGVGYEQYFGPGTRLTVT.

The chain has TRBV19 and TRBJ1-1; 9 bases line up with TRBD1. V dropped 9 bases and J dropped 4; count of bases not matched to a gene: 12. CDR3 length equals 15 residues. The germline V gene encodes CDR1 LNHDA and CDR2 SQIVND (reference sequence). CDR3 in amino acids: CASNARTGGATEAFF. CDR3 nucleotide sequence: TGTGCCAGCAACGCCCGTACAGGGGGCGCCACTGAAGCTTTCTTT.